A selection of T cell receptor beta chains follows, all from one sample in a study of cytomegalovirus exposure and HLA in healthy donors. Assay used: immunoSEQ multiplex PCR; TCRdb lists only in-frame clones, some missing. Among fewer than 120,000 clones listed, around 85% were seen once. Source material: PBMCs. All receptors derive from a man between 40 and 49 years old in good health and CMV-seronegative. The CDR3 runs from the conserved cysteine through the conserved F or W. The D gene is left open where the match is weak. The size field is filled for only some rows; it gives once, few, many or a size class.

j_call clone_size v_call d_call cdr3_nt cdr3_aa
TRBJ2-7 once TRBV15 NA TGTGCCACCAGCAGAGATATCTCTTCCTACGAGCAGTACTTC CATSRDISSYEQYF
TRBJ1-2 NA TRBV29-1 TRBD1 TGCAGCTCCGCAGGGGGCCCTAACTATGGCTACACCTTC CSSAGGPNYGYTF
TRBJ1-2 NA TRBV6-5 TRBD1 TGTGCCAGCAGACCGGACAGGGCTAACTATGGCTACACCTTC CASRPDRANYGYTF
TRBJ1-6 NA TRBV25-1 NA TGTGCCAGCAGCGCCCCCGGAGGCTATAATTCACCCCTCCACTTT CASSAPGGYNSPLHF
TRBJ1-4 NA TRBV14 NA TGTGCCAGCAGCCAAGATCCTGGGACTTCTGAAAAACTGTTTTTT CASSQDPGTSEKLFF
TRBJ1-1 NA TRBV27 NA TGTGCCAGCAGTCCCCGACAGATGAACACTGAAGCTTTCTTT CASSPRQMNTEAFF
TRBJ1-2 NA TRBV7-8 TRBD1 TGTGCCAGCAGCCAGGGACAGCTTAACTATGGCTACACCTTC CASSQGQLNYGYTF
TRBJ1-1 once TRBV5-1 TRBD1 TGCGCCAGCAGCTTCCAGGACAGGGGGAAGGCTGAAGCTTTCTTT CASSFQDRGKAEAFF
TRBJ2-2 NA TRBV5-1 NA TGCGCCAGCAGCGCACAGGGTGCGGACACCGGGGAGCTGTTTTTT CASSAQGADTGELFF
TRBJ2-3 NA TRBV5-6 NA TGTGCCAGCAGCTCCCTACCTGGGGCGGATACGCAGTATTTT CASSSLPGADTQYF
TRBJ2-4 NA TRBV5-1 TRBD2 TGCGCCAGCAGCCCGGCTAGCGGGAAAAACATTCAGTACTTC CASSPASGKNIQYF
TRBJ2-5 NA TRBV15 TRBD1 TGTGCCACCAGCATGGACAGGGAAGAGACCCAGTACTTC CATSMDREETQYF
TRBJ1-4 NA TRBV6-5 NA TGTGCCAGCCTAGGGGGTAATGAAAAACTGTTTTTT CASLGGNEKLFF
TRBJ2-1 NA TRBV18 NA TGTGCCAGCTCACGAAGACGGGAATCCTACAATGAGCAGTTCTTC CASSRRRESYNEQFF
TRBJ2-2 NA TRBV19 NA TGTGCCAGTGGAACCGGGAACGGATACGCCGGGGAGCTGTTTTTT CASGTGNGYAGELFF
TRBJ2-3 NA TRBV28 TRBD1 TGTGCCAGCACCAGACAGGGGGCCTCAGATACGCAGTATTTT CASTRQGASDTQYF
TRBJ1-5 NA TRBV2 NA TGTGCCAGCAGGGAAGGCCCCTATAGCAATCAGCCCCAGCATTTT CASREGPYSNQPQHF
TRBJ2-7 NA TRBV28 NA TGTGCCACTAGAGGTGCAGGGTGGTACGAGCAGTACTTC CATRGAGWYEQYF
TRBJ2-1 NA TRBV5-6 TRBD2 TGTGCCAGCAGCTCCGGGACTAGCGGGGGACCGTCCTACAATGAGCAGTTCTTC CASSSGTSGGPSYNEQFF
TRBJ2-5 few TRBV11-2 NA TGTGCCAGCAGCTTAGTCCCAGACGAGGGGACCCAGTACTTC CASSLVPDEGTQYF
TRBJ2-5 NA TRBV10-3 TRBD1 TGTGCCATCAGTAAGGACAGGGTCGGGGCGGAGACCCAGTACTTC CAISKDRVGAETQYF
TRBJ1-2 NA TRBV5-6 TRBD1 TGTGCCAGCAGCTTCCCAGGACAGGTTCGAATAGGCTACACCTTC CASSFPGQVRIGYTF